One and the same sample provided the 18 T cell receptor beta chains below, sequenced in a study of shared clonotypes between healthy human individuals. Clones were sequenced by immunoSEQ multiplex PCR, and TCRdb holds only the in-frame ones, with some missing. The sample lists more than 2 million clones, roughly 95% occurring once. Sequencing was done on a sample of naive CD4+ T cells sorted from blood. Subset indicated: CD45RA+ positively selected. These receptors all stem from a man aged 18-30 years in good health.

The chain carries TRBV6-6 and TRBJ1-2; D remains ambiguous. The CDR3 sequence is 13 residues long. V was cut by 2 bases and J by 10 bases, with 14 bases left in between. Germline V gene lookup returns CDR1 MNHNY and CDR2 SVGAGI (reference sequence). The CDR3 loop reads CASSYLGASVYTF. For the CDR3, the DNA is TGTGCCAGCAGTTACCTTGGTGCCAGTGTCTACACCTTC.

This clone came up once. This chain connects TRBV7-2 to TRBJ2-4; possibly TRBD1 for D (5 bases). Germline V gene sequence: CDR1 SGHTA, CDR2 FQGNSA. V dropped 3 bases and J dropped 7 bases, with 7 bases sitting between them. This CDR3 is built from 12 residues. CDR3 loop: CASSFPGNIQYF. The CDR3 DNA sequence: TGTGCCAGCAGCTTCCCAGGGAACATTCAGTACTTC.

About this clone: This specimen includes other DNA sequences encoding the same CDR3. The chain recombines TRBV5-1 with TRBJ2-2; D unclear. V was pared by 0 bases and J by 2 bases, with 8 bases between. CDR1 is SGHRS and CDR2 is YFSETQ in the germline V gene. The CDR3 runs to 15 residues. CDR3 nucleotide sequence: TGCGCCAGCAGCTTGGCGGCGAGTAACACCGGGGAGCTGTTTTTT. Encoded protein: CASSLAASNTGELFF. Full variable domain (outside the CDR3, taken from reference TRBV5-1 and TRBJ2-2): KAGVTQTPRYLIKTRGQQVTLSCSPISGHRSVSWYQQTPGQGLQFLFEYFSETQRNKGNFPGRFSGRQFSNSRSEMNVSTLELGDSALYLCASSLAASNTGELFFGEGSRLTVL.

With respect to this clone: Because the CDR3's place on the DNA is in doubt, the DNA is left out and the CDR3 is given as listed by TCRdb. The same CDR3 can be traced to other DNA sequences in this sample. This CDR3 reads CASSSSTGAGNTIYF. This chain uses TRBV6-5 with TRBJ1-3; the table's D call of TRBD1 was not tested on the DNA. A total of 15 residues make up the CDR3, ends included. Germline V gene sequence: CDR1 MNHEY, CDR2 SVGAGI.

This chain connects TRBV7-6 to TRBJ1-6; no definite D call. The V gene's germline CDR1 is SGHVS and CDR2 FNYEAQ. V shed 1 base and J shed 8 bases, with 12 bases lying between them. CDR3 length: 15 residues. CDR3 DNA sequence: TGTGCCAGCAGCTTAGGAGCAGGACGGGATTCACCCCTCCACTTT. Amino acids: CASSLGAGRDSPLHF.

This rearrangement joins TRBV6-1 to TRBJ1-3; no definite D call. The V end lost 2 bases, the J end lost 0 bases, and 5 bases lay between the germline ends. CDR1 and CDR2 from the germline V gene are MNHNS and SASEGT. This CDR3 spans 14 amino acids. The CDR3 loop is CASSERTSGNTIYF. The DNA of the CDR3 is TGTGCCAGCAGTGAACGGACCTCTGGAAACACCATATATTTT.

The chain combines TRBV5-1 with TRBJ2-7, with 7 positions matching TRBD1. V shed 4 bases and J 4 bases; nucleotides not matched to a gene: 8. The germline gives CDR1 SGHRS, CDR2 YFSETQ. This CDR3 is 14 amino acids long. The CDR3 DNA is TGCGCCAGCAGCCAGCCGGGACAGTTGTACGAGCAGTACTTC. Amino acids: CASSQPGQLYEQYF.

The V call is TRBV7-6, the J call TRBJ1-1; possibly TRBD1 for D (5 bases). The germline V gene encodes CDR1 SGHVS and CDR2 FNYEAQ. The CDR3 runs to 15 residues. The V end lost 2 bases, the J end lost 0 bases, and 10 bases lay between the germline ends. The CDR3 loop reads CASSLKQGLNTEAFF. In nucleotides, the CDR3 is TGTGCCAGCAGCTTAAAGCAGGGACTGAACACTGAAGCTTTCTTT.

CDR3 sequence: CASALSGTTGELFF. The CDR3 DNA is TGTGCTAGTGCCCTTAGCGGGACTACCGGGGAGCTGTTTTTT. V and J are TRBV12-5 and TRBJ2-2, with 8 bases identical to TRBD2. The CDR3 contains 14 residues. CDR1 LGHNT and CDR2 FRNRAP come from the germline V gene. V trimming: 7 bases; J trimming: 5 bases; junction bases outside the gene matches: 6.

The CDR3 loop is CANLSGRSYEQYF. CDR3 coding DNA: TGTGCCAACTTGTCGGGCCGATCCTACGAGCAGTACTTC. J is TRBJ2-7 and V is TRBV6-4; D uncertain. The germline CDR1 and CDR2 sequences are MRHNA and SNTAGT. V lost 10 bases and J lost 1, with 14 bases in between. The CDR3 covers 13 residues.

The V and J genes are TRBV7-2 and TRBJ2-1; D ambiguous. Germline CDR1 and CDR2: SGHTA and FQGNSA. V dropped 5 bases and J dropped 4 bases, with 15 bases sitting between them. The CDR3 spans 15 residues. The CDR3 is CASSPIAHSYNEQFF. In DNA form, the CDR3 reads TGTGCCAGCAGCCCTATAGCCCACTCATACAATGAGCAGTTCTTC.

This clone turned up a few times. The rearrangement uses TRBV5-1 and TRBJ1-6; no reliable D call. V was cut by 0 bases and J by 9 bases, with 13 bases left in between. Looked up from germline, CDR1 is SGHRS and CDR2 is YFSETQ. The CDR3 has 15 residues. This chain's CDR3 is CASSLERANGSPLHF. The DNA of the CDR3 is TGCGCCAGCAGCTTGGAGCGCGCTAACGGTTCACCCCTCCACTTT. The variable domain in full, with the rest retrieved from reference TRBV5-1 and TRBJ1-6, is KAGVTQTPRYLIKTRGQQVTLSCSPISGHRSVSWYQQTPGQGLQFLFEYFSETQRNKGNFPGRFSGRQFSNSRSEMNVSTLELGDSALYLCASSLERANGSPLHFGNGTRLTVT.

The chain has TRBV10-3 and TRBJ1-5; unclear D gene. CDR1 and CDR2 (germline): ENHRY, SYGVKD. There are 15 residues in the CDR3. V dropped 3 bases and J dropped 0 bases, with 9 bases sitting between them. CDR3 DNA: TGTGCCATCAGTGAAACACAATATAGCAATCAGCCCCAGCATTTT. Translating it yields CAISETQYSNQPQHF.

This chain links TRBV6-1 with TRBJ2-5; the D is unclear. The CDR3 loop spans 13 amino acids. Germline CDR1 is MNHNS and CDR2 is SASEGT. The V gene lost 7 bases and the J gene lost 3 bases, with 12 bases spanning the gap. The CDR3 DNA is TGTGCCAGCATATTTGGCCAAAAAGAGACCCAGTACTTC. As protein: CASIFGQKETQYF.

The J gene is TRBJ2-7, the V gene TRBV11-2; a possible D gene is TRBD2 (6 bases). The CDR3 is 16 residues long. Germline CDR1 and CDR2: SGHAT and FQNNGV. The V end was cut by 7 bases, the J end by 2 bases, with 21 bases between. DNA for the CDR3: TGTGCCAGCACCTACACCGGGGGATCTACTACCTACGAGCAGTACTTC. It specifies CASTYTGGSTTYEQYF.

CDR3 sequence reads: CASSQEGASTYEQYF. The CDR3 DNA reads TGTGCCAGCAGCCAAGAAGGGGCTAGCACATACGAGCAGTACTTC. The chain carries TRBV14 and TRBJ2-7; either TRBD1 or TRBD2 may fit D (5 bases each). CDR3 size: 15 residues. Per the germline V gene, CDR1 is SGHDN and CDR2 is FVKESK. V was shortened by 0 bases and J by 4 bases, with 13 bases between the two germline ends.

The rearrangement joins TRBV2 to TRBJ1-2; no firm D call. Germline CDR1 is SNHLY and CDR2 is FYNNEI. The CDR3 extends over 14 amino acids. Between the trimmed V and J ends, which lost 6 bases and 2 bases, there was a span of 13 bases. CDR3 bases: TGTGCCAGCAGCGTCGCTACAGCCAACTATGGCTACACCTTC. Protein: CASSVATANYGYTF.

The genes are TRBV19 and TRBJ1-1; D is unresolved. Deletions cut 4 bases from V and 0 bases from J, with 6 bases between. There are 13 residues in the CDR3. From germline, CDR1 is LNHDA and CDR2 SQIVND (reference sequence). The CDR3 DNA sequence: TGTGCCAGTAGTACATATTTGAACACTGAAGCTTTCTTT. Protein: CASSTYLNTEAFF.